Listed here are 22 T cell receptor beta chains from one sample, sequenced in a study of OX40 agonist ivuxolimab in advanced cancers. The method was immunoSEQ multiplex PCR; TCRdb's version includes in-frame clones alone and lacks a portion of them. The sample lists fewer than 200,000 clones, approximately 94% occurring once. This material consisted of CD4+ or CD8+ T cells sorted from blood, taken in a trial of the OX40 agonist ivuxolimab. These receptors originate from an adult with an advanced solid tumor such as melanoma, head and neck, liver or kidney cancer.

V is TRBV7-9 and J is TRBJ2-1; D possibly uses TRBD1 or TRBD2 (5 bases each). Germline assignment: CDR1 SEHNR and CDR2 FQNEAQ (reference sequence). The V and J ends lost 7 bases and 3 bases respectively, with 16 bases between them. The CDR3 runs 15 residues. The CDR3 bases are TGTGCCAGCACCTCGAGGGGCACAGTCTACAATGAGCAGTTCTTC. Amino acid sequence: CASTSRGTVYNEQFF.

The genes are TRBV18 and TRBJ1-1, with a weak D call TRBD1 (6 bases). V was pared by 8 bases and J by 0 bases, with 16 bases between. The CDR3 spans 15 residues. Per germline, CDR1 KGHSH and CDR2 LQKENI. For the CDR3, the DNA is TGTGCCAGCCCCCGGGGGGGGCGAATGAACACTGAAGCTTTCTTT. The encoded protein is CASPRGGRMNTEAFF.

The chain links TRBV30 to TRBJ2-7; maybe TRBD2 (6 bases). CDR1 is GTSNPN and CDR2 is SVGIG in the germline V gene (reference sequence). This CDR3 spans 14 amino acids. Trimming stripped 4 bases from V and 2 bases from J, with 15 bases between. As DNA, the CDR3 is TGTGCCTGGATCCGAGCGGGTCCTACCTACGAGCAGTACTTC. The encoded protein is CAWIRAGPTYEQYF. Drawing the rest from reference TRBV30 and TRBJ2-7, the complete variable domain is SQTIHQWPATLVQPVGSPLSLECTVEGTSNPNLYWYRQAAGRGLQLLFYSVGIGQISSEVPQNLSASRPQDRQFILSSKKLLLSDSGFYLCAWIRAGPTYEQYFGPGTRLTVT.

The gene calls are TRBV19 and TRBJ1-2; a weak D match, TRBD1 (6 bases). Per germline, CDR1 LNHDA and CDR2 SQIVND (reference sequence). The germline V and J ends were trimmed by 2 bases and 0 bases, with 10 bases remaining between them. The CDR3 has 15 residues. CDR3 protein: CASSILGTPNYGYTF. CDR3 bases: TGTGCCAGTAGTATATTGGGGACACCTAACTATGGCTACACCTTC.

The chain has TRBV5-4 and TRBJ2-7; D may be TRBD2 (6 bases). The germline gives CDR1 SGHNT, CDR2 YYREEE (reference sequence). V lost 0 bases, J lost 9 bases, and 16 bases lay in between. There are 14 residues in the CDR3. The CDR3: CASSLDGGATGQYF. The CDR3 nucleotides are TGTGCCAGCAGCTTGGACGGCGGGGCGACTGGGCAGTACTTC.

The chain links TRBV6-5 to TRBJ2-3; D might be TRBD2 (5 bases). V lost 6 bases to trimming and J lost 4 bases, with 17 bases between them. Germline V gene lookup returns CDR1 MNHEY and CDR2 SVGAGI. The CDR3 is 15 amino acids. The CDR3 nucleotides are TGTGCCAGCAGCCGAACTAGATTCAGGTCAGATACGCAGTATTTT. As protein: CASSRTRFRSDTQYF.

The rearrangement uses TRBV18 and TRBJ2-7, with D perhaps given as TRBD1 or TRBD2 (5 bases each). Trimming left V 3 bases short and J 2 bases short, with 8 bases between. This CDR3 spans 13 amino acids. Germline loops: CDR1 KGHSH, CDR2 LQKENI. The CDR3 spells CASSPGVTYEQYF. CDR3 nucleotide sequence: TGTGCCAGCTCACCGGGGGTGACCTACGAGCAGTACTTC.

This clone showed up just a few times. The chain links TRBV6-5 to TRBJ2-7, with 11 nucleotides matching TRBD1. Trimming at V came to 6 bases and at J to 2 bases, leaving 3 bases not matched to a gene. The CDR3 totals 14 residues. Germline lookup yields CDR1 MNHEY and CDR2 SVGAGI. CDR3 sequence (DNA): TGTGCCAGCAGAAGGGGACAGGGGGCCTACGAGCAGTACTTC. It yields the protein CASRRGQGAYEQYF.

The count of this clone is one. V usage is TRBV7-6 and J usage is TRBJ2-5; TRBD2 might be the D (6 bases). The V end was cut by 5 bases, the J end by 3 bases, with 19 bases between. Germline CDR1 SGHVS, CDR2 FNYEAQ. The CDR3 extends over 16 amino acids. The CDR3 DNA reads as TGTGCCAGCAGCCCCCGGCGGGTGGGGGGAGAAGAGACCCAGTACTTC. The encoded protein is CASSPRRVGGEETQYF.

The CDR3 is CASSLGQGVVYGYTF. CDR3 in DNA: TGTGCCAGCAGCCTTGGACAGGGGGTAGTCTATGGCTACACCTTC. The V call is TRBV7-6, the J call TRBJ1-2, with 10 bases that match TRBD1. CDR3 size: 15 residues. Germline trimming cut 5 bases from V and 4 bases from J; bases unmatched to any gene: 7. In germline, CDR1 is SGHVS, CDR2 FNYEAQ.

This clone appeared once. Other nucleotide sequences in the sample specify the same CDR3. The chain joins TRBV10-2 to TRBJ2-3, with D unclear. V was cut by 3 bases and J by 6 bases, with 7 bases left in between. The CDR3 runs 12 residues. The germline V gene has CDR1 WSHSY and CDR2 SAAADI. CDR3 DNA sequence: TGCGCCAGCAGTGACTGGGCGGATACGCAGTATTTT. It yields the protein CASSDWADTQYF.

The chain links TRBV15 to TRBJ2-1; D may be TRBD2 (7 bases). There are 16 residues in the CDR3. V lost 0 bases to trimming and J lost 4 bases, with 13 bases between them. Germline V gives CDR1 LNHNV, CDR2 YYDKDF (reference sequence). CDR3 DNA: TGTGCCACCAGCAGAGATCCGAGGGGGGGTTACAATGAGCAGTTCTTC. This codes for CATSRDPRGGYNEQFF.

The CDR3 DNA reads TGTGCCAGCGTGTCAGATACGCAGTATTTT. Its protein product is CASVSDTQYF. The J gene is TRBJ2-3, the V gene TRBV6-5; D is uncertain. Germline-derived CDR1 and CDR2 are MNHEY and SVGAGI. Trimming left V 8 bases short and J 4 bases short, with 4 bases between. The CDR3 is 10 residues long.

The rearrangement links TRBV6-5 to TRBJ2-1, with 10 bases identical to TRBD1. Germline loops: CDR1 MNHEY, CDR2 SVGAGI. J was trimmed by 7 bases and V by 6 bases; bases with no gene match: 6. The CDR3 has 14 residues. CDR3 in DNA: TGTGCCAGCAGCCCGGGACAGGGGCGAAATGAGCAGTTCTTC. Its translation: CASSPGQGRNEQFF.

The V call is TRBV7-9, the J call TRBJ1-5; a possible D gene is TRBD1 (5 bases). Germline loops: CDR1 SEHNR, CDR2 FQNEAQ (reference sequence). Trimming stripped 1 base from V and 0 bases from J, with 10 bases between. The CDR3 totals 16 residues. The CDR3 loop reads CASSLGGGGSNQPQHF. CDR3 nucleotides: TGTGCCAGCAGCTTAGGGGGCGGGGGTAGCAATCAGCCCCAGCATTTT.

V and J are TRBV10-3 and TRBJ1-4; 7 bases fit TRBD1. Per germline, CDR1 ENHRY and CDR2 SYGVKD. There are 14 residues in the CDR3. J gave up 7 bases and V 10 bases, and 12 bases lay outside the gene matches. This chain's CDR3 is CATALRGGVEKLFF. The DNA for the CDR3 is TGTGCCACCGCCTTACGAGGGGGCGTTGAAAAACTGTTTTTT.

This chain links TRBV5-4 with TRBJ1-5, with D unresolved. The CDR3 has 13 residues. Germline lookup yields CDR1 SGHNT and CDR2 YYREEE (reference sequence). Between the trimmed V and J ends, which lost 2 bases and 0 bases, there was a span of 3 bases. CDR3: CASSFDSNQPQHF. CDR3 DNA sequence: TGTGCCAGCAGCTTTGATAGCAATCAGCCCCAGCATTTT.

The gene calls are TRBV5-1 and TRBJ1-1; TRBD1 aligns across 10 bases. CDR3 size: 13 residues. Germline CDR1 SGHRS, CDR2 YFSETQ. J lost 6 bases, V lost 4 bases, and 3 bases had no gene match. DNA of the CDR3: TGCGCCAGCAGCGGACAGGGGGTCGCTGAAGCTTTCTTT. Protein product: CASSGQGVAEAFF.

The rearrangement uses TRBV5-4 and TRBJ2-5, with D maybe TRBD2 (5 bases). The V and J ends lost 2 bases and 7 bases respectively, with 18 bases between them. CDR3 length: 15 amino acids. CDR1 is SGHNT, CDR2 YYREEE, per germline (reference sequence). CDR3: CASSFGQEDVGTQYF. The CDR3 nucleotides read TGTGCCAGCAGCTTCGGGCAGGAGGATGTTGGGACCCAGTACTTC. The variable domain in full, completed from reference TRBV5-4 and TRBJ2-5, reads ETGVTQSPTHLIKTRGQQVTLRCSSQSGHNTVSWYQQALGQGPQFIFQYYREEENGRGNFPPRFSGLQFPNYSSELNVNALELDDSALYLCASSFGQEDVGTQYFGPGTRLLVL.

The chain combines TRBV9 with TRBJ2-5; D unclear. The CDR3 runs 13 residues. Germline CDR1 SGDLS, CDR2 YYNGEE. V dropped 4 bases and J dropped 4 bases, with 11 bases sitting between them. CDR3 nucleotides: TGTGCCAGCAGCCCGACCCCGGCAGAGACCCAGTACTTC. It is translated as CASSPTPAETQYF.

This clone was found a few times. The chain carries TRBV6-5 and TRBJ2-7; maybe TRBD1 (6 bases). Germline CDR1 MNHEY, CDR2 SVGAGI. The V end was cut by 4 bases, the J end by 7 bases, with 23 bases between. The CDR3 is 16 amino acids. Written as DNA, the CDR3 is TGTGCCAGCAGTTTCCCCAGGGGCGCCGGATCTAGTGAGCAGTACTTC. Its translation: CASSFPRGAGSSEQYF.

The chain employs TRBV9 and TRBJ1-3; D is uncertain. CDR3 length equals 14 residues. The germline gives CDR1 SGDLS, CDR2 YYNGEE. Trimming pared 2 bases from V and 0 bases from J, leaving 6 bases between. The CDR3 loop is CASSVGDSGNTIYF. As DNA, the CDR3 is TGTGCCAGCAGCGTTGGAGACTCTGGAAACACCATATATTTT.